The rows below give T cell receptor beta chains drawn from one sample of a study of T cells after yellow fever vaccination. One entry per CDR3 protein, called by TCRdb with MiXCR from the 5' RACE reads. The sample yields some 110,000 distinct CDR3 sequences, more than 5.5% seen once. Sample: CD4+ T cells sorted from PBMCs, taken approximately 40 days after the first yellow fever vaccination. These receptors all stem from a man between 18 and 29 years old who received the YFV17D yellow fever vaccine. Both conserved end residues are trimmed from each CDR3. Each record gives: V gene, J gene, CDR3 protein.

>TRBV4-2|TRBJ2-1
ASSRTGQQGNNEQF
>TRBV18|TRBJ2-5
ASSPPAGYETQY
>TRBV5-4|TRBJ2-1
ASSLTSGDNEQF
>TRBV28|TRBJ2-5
ASSPRQETQY
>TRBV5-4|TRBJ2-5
ASIPDGGGKQETQY
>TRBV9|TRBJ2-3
ASSAGRGGVLDTQY
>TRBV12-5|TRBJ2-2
ASGLEVGELF
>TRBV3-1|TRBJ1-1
ASSHDRVAQTEAF
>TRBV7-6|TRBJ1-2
ASSLYGEGGYT
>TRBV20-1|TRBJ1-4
SARPSYSNEKLF
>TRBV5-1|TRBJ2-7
ASTPGGGRYEQY
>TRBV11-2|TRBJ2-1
ASSLGGTSGGHNEQF
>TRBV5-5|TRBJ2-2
ASSPRGGNTGELF
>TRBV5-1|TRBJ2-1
ASSLVAGGHEQF
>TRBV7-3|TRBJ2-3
ASSLGVGRPTTDTQY
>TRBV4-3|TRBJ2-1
ASSQMIQRGYNEQF
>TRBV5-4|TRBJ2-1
ASSSDQGAHNEQF
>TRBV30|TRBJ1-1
AWSGPPNRIGAF
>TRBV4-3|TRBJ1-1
ASSQRLTGGLNTEAF
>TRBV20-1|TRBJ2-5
SARGDRVGETQY
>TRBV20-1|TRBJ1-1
SASAGAVTEAF
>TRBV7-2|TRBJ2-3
ASTRLAGGYDTQY
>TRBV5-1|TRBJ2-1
ASSLSAGSYNEQF
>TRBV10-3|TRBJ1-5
AISEQRDQPQH
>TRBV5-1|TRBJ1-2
ASSLWQGRGYT
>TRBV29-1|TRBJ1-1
SVDFNRVEAF
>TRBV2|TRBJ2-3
ASSDDRRVTDTQY
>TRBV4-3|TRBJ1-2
ASSQDPPFIYGYT
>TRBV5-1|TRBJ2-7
ASSLDFQGLYEQY
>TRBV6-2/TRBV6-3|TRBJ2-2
ASRTPNTGELF
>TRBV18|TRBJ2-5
ASSKASEPRETQY
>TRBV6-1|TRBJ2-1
ASSGNPGQGFNEQF
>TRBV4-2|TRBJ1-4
ASSLRQGTTNEKLF
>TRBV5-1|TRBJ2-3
ASSKGGPTDTQY
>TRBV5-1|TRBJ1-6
ASSFSGSAYNSPLH
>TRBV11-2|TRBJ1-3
ASSLATLGGRDTIY
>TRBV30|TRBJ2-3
AWSVTGTSTDTQY
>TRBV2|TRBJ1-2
ASSESAYGYT
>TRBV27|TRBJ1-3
ASRLSSGNTIY
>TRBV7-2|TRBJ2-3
ASIRDIQDGTQY
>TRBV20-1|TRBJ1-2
SARGDRVDGYT
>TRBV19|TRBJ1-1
ASSTQGRTEAF
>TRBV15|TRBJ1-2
ATSRDNGWGYT
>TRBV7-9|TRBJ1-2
ASSLGRLRDSNYGYT
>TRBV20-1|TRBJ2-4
SATPGEPKNIQY
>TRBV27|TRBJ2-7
ASSPLAASYEQY
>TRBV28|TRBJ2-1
ASSTSSGSLYNEQF
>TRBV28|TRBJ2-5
ASKPSGGTGRETQY
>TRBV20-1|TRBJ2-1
SAMVAGGPNEQF
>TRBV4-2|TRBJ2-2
ASTWDSNTGELF